The T cell receptor beta chain described here comes from a study of blood T cells in healthy people across ages. This CDR3 is built from 12 residues. With 7 bases removed from V and 2 bases from J, the gap between germline ends came to 10 bases. Looked up from germline, CDR1 is SGDLS and CDR2 is YYNGEE. There are a few counts of this clonotype. What it recognizes is unknown. Study-level points and caveats: Unknown CMV status may confound age-related changes in expanded clones.

Together with a sample-barcoded 5' primer, a J-beta primer mix was included in a second PCR lasting roughly 6 to 12 cycles. Each sample provided no less than 2.5 million CDR3-containing paired-end reads. MiXCR, run by TCRdb on the 5' RACE reads, gives a single entry per CDR3 protein. Among 800,000 to 1,000,000 distinct CDR3 sequences, roughly 50% were seen once, and the ten largest hold about an eighth. The receptor was isolated from a man younger than 40 in good health. Sequencing was done on a sample of blood. The chain employs TRBV9 and TRBJ2-7; no firm D call. Here the CDR3 reads CASPGGTYEQYF. The CDR3 region has the DNA TGTGCCAGCCCGGGCGGCACCTACGAGCAGTACTTC.